A single sample gave rise to the 18 T cell receptor beta chains below, sequenced in a study of Ad26.COV2.S vaccination and SARS-CoV-2 variants. Treatment noted: 15 to 20 received Ad26.COV2.S at low or high dose, single or two shots; several received placebo; per-sample allocation not given. Samples were taken on day 63 after the first vaccine or placebo injection. Clones were sequenced by immunoSEQ multiplex PCR, and TCRdb holds only the in-frame ones, with some missing. Here the sample spans under 300,000 clones, 87% being singletons. Material: peripheral blood, obtained in a trial of Ad26.COV2.S vaccine versus placebo. Receptor source: a person aged 18-65 years who received the Ad26.COV2.S COVID-19 vaccine or a placebo.

DNA of the CDR3: TGTGCCAGCAGTTACGGGCTGGGTGAGCAGTTCTTC. Encoded protein: CASSYGLGEQFF. The V gene is TRBV6-2 or TRBV6-3, the J gene TRBJ2-1; D not certain. The CDR3 is 12 residues long. V was clipped by 2 bases and J by 9 bases, with 8 bases between them. Germline CDR1 MNHEY, CDR2 SVGEGT.

The V gene is TRBV7-9, the J gene TRBJ2-7; TRBD2 matches at 13 bases. The CDR3 length is 18 residues. V trimming: 3 bases; J trimming: 2 bases; junction bases outside the gene matches: 10. The germline CDR1 and CDR2 sequences are SEHNR and FQNEAQ (reference sequence). CDR3 protein: CASSFRGSGTSGAYEQYV. DNA of the CDR3: TGTGCCAGCAGCTTTAGGGGATCGGGGACTAGCGGGGCCTACGAGCAGTACGTC.

The chain couples TRBV7-2 to TRBJ2-7; D uncertain. The CDR3 covers 15 residues. The V end was cut by 2 bases, the J end by 0 bases, with 11 bases between. From germline, CDR1 is SGHTA and CDR2 FQGNSA. The CDR3: CASSLFYLGSYEQYV. CDR3 sequence (DNA): TGTGCCAGCAGCTTATTTTATCTAGGCTCCTACGAGCAGTACGTC.

This chain joins TRBV30 and TRBJ1-1; the D is unclear. The V gene lost 5 bases and the J gene lost 5 bases, with 15 bases spanning the gap. The V gene's germline CDR1 is GTSNPN and CDR2 SVGIG (reference sequence). This CDR3 has 13 residues. In nucleotides, the CDR3 is TGTGCCTGGGATTACCGAGTGGGTACTGAAGCTTTCTTT. This translates into CAWDYRVGTEAFF.

CDR3 bases: TGTGCCAGCAGCTTAGACAGATGGAACTATGGCTACACCTTC. Amino acid sequence: CASSLDRWNYGYTF. The V call is TRBV5-4, the J call TRBJ1-2; possible D gene TRBD1, 5 bases. V shed 2 bases and J shed 2 bases, with 10 bases lying between them. The CDR3 extends over 14 amino acids. Germline lookup yields CDR1 SGHNT and CDR2 YYREEE (reference sequence).

This clone was detected only once. The chain recombines TRBV27 with TRBJ1-4; D remains ambiguous. The ends were cut back, 3 bases at V and 0 bases at J, with 11 bases in the middle. This CDR3 is built from 16 residues. Germline loops: CDR1 MNHEY, CDR2 SMNVEV (reference sequence). The CDR3, as DNA: TGTGCCAGCAGTTTCACGGTCAGTACAACTAATGAAAAACTGTTTTTT. It specifies CASSFTVSTTNEKLFF.

The rearrangement links TRBV9 to TRBJ1-6; TRBD1 is a possible D gene (5 bases). Trimming stripped 0 bases from V and 7 bases from J, with 11 bases between. There are 15 residues in the CDR3. CDR1 is SGDLS and CDR2 is YYNGEE in the germline V gene. In DNA, the CDR3 is TGTGCCAGCAGCGTAGTTGGGGGGGAGAATTCACCCCTCCACTTT. Its translation: CASSVVGGENSPLHF.

V and J are TRBV25-1 and TRBJ2-5; TRBD2 aligns across 9 bases. Germline values: CDR1 MGHDK, CDR2 SYGVNS. This CDR3 comprises 17 residues. V gave up 1 base and J gave up 1 base; unmatched junction bases: 7. CDR3 DNA: TGTGCCAGCAGTGAATTTAGCGGGGGAGTCTTCCAAGAGACCCAGTACTTC. Protein product: CASSEFSGGVFQETQYF.

The chain is built from TRBV11-2 and TRBJ2-7; TRBD1 matches at 8 bases. With V trimmed by 5 bases and J by 5 bases, 8 bases remained unmatched. CDR3 size: 14 residues. Per the germline V gene, CDR1 is SGHAT and CDR2 is FQNNGV. The CDR3 loop is CASSPWTGSHEQYF. The CDR3 DNA reads as TGTGCCAGCAGCCCCTGGACAGGGTCCCACGAGCAGTACTTC. The complete variable domain, with remaining parts taken from reference TRBV11-2 and TRBJ2-7, reads EAGVAQSPRYKIIEKRQSVAFWCNPISGHATLYWYQQILGQGPKLLIQFQNNGVVDDSQLPKDRFSAERLKGVDSTLKIQPAKLEDSAVYLCASSPWTGSHEQYFGPGTRLTVT.

J is TRBJ2-5 and V is TRBV19; D might be TRBD1 or TRBD2, each matching 5 bases. This CDR3 has 15 amino acids. Per germline, CDR1 LNHDA and CDR2 SQIVND (reference sequence). The ends were cut back, 5 bases at V and 0 bases at J, with 13 bases in the middle. CDR3 nucleotide sequence: TGTGCCAGTAGTGTCCCTAGAGGGGACCAAGAGACCCAGTACTTC. It specifies CASSVPRGDQETQYF.

J is TRBJ2-7 and V is TRBV30, with unresolved D. The germline gives CDR1 GTSNPN, CDR2 SVGIG (reference sequence). V was shortened by 5 bases and J by 1 base, with 6 bases between the two germline ends. This CDR3 comprises 11 residues. CDR3 coding DNA: TGTGCCTGGGGTCTGTCCTACGAGCAGTACTTC. Translated, it gives CAWGLSYEQYF.

This clone was seen only once. J is TRBJ2-3 and V is TRBV6-1, with 13 nucleotides matching TRBD2. V shed 4 bases, J shed 1 base, and the junction held 5 bases outside the gene matches. CDR1 is MNHNS, CDR2 SASEGT, per germline. This CDR3 is 17 amino acids long. CDR3: CASSGRLAGGGTDTQYF. The CDR3 coding sequence is TGTGCCAGCAGTGGGCGACTAGCGGGGGGCGGCACAGATACGCAGTATTTT.

The chain links TRBV25-1 to TRBJ1-5; D is perhaps TRBD1 (6 bases). The CDR3 totals 14 residues. Trimming shortened V by 1 base and J by 7 bases, and 11 bases separated the two germline ends. In germline, CDR1 is MGHDK, CDR2 SYGVNS. CDR3 DNA: TGTGCCAGCAGTGAATGGGCAGGGGAACAGCCCCAGCATTTT. Translating it yields CASSEWAGEQPQHF.

In DNA, the CDR3 is TGCGCCAGCAGCGTATCCCGTAGGAGGCCCCCAGATACGCAGTATTTT. Its protein product is CASSVSRRRPPDTQYF. This chain uses TRBV5-1 with TRBJ2-3; a weak D match, TRBD2 (5 bases). The CDR3 runs to 16 residues. The V gene lost 4 bases and the J gene lost 4 bases, with 19 bases spanning the gap. Germline CDR1 and CDR2: SGHRS and YFSETQ. The complete variable domain, with remaining parts taken from reference TRBV5-1 and TRBJ2-3, reads KAGVTQTPRYLIKTRGQQVTLSCSPISGHRSVSWYQQTPGQGLQFLFEYFSETQRNKGNFPGRFSGRQFSNSRSEMNVSTLELGDSALYLCASSVSRRRPPDTQYFGPGTRLTVL.

The chain recombines TRBV6-5 with TRBJ1-5; tentatively, D is TRBD1 (5 bases). CDR3 length: 13 residues. The germline V gene has CDR1 MNHEY and CDR2 SVGAGI. V was pared by 10 bases and J by 4 bases, with 14 bases between. The CDR3 spells CATGTGGNQPQHF. DNA for the CDR3: TGTGCCACCGGGACCGGTGGTAATCAGCCCCAGCATTTT.

This rearrangement joins TRBV25-1 to TRBJ1-1; D perhaps matches TRBD1 (6 bases). Looked up from germline, CDR1 is MGHDK and CDR2 is SYGVNS. This CDR3 has 12 residues. V lost 6 bases and J lost 4, with 9 bases in between. The CDR3: CASRRGGTEAFF. The DNA of the CDR3 is TGTGCCAGCAGAAGGGGGGGCACTGAAGCTTTCTTT.

The J gene is TRBJ2-1, the V gene TRBV19; 12 bases are a match to TRBD2. The J segment lost 5 bases and the V segment lost 4 bases, leaving 15 bases of the junction unmatched. The germline V gene encodes CDR1 LNHDA and CDR2 SQIVND (reference sequence). CDR3 length: 19 amino acids. The CDR3 DNA sequence: TGTGCCAGTAGTACCCTACTAGCGGGAGGATTAAAAGGGGACAATGAGCAGTTCTTC. It specifies CASSTLLAGGLKGDNEQFF. Filled out from reference TRBV19 and TRBJ2-1, the complete variable domain reads DGGITQSPKYLFRKEGQNVTLSCEQNLNHDAMYWYRQDPGQGLRLIYYSQIVNDFQKGDIAEGYSVSREKKESFPLTVTSAQKNPTAFYLCASSTLLAGGLKGDNEQFFGPGTRLTVL.

Comments on this clone: Within the sample, other DNA sequences also encode this same CDR3. The chain links TRBV5-4 to TRBJ1-6; D is unresolved. The germline V and J ends were trimmed by 0 bases and 3 bases, with 1 base remaining between them. This CDR3 is 13 amino acids long. Germline V gives CDR1 SGHNT, CDR2 YYREEE (reference sequence). The CDR3 here is CASSLDYNSPLHF. CDR3 sequence (DNA): TGTGCCAGCAGCTTGGACTATAATTCACCCCTCCACTTT.